The 18 T cell receptor beta chains given below trace back to one sample, sequenced in a study of T cells in Graves' hyperthyroidism and ophthalmopathy. Amplification of TCR beta CDR3 regions was performed using RNA transcripts as template. The HTBI primer set was used in a first-round RT-PCR of the TCR CDR3. TCRdb called the multiplex PCR reads again in MiXCR, with one record for every CDR3 protein. Among some 400,000 distinct CDR3 sequences listed, approximately 13% were seen once. Source material: blood. The receptors here all came from a woman in her sixties with Graves' hyperthyroidism.

This clonotype was seen many times. V gene TRBV5-1 combines with J gene TRBJ2-7, with D possibly TRBD2 on 5 matching bases. With 5 bases removed from V and 3 bases from J, the gap between germline ends came to 6 bases. This CDR3 spans 11 amino acids. Germline loops: CDR1 SGHRS, CDR2 YFSETQ. CDR3 in DNA: TGCGCCAGCAGAGAGGGCTACGAGCAGTACTTC. Protein sequence: CASREGYEQYF.

This clonotype was seen many times. The CDR3: CSVETAGGTYEQYF. The CDR3 DNA reads as TGCAGCGTTGAAACAGCGGGAGGGACCTACGAGCAGTACTTC. This chain joins TRBV29-1 and TRBJ2-7; 10 positions agree with TRBD2. After removal of 2 bases from V and 2 bases from J, the junction contained 3 bases not matched to a gene. The CDR3 is made up of 14 amino acids. Germline lookup yields CDR1 SQVTM and CDR2 ANQGSEA.

The V call is TRBV5-5, the J call TRBJ1-4; tentative D call: TRBD1 (5 bases). Between the trimmed V and J ends, which lost 4 bases and 6 bases, there was a span of 16 bases. Germline loops: CDR1 SGHKS, CDR2 YYEKEE (reference sequence). There are 15 residues in the CDR3. DNA for the CDR3: TGTGCCAGCAGCATCACCCAGGGCTCAGATGAAAAACTGTTTTTT. Protein: CASSITQGSDEKLFF.

This rearrangement joins TRBV15 to TRBJ2-1; 11 nucleotides match TRBD2. This CDR3 is 15 amino acids long. Germline V lookup: CDR1 LNHNV, CDR2 YYDKDF (reference sequence). The V gene end was trimmed by 1 base and the J gene end by 11 bases; junction bases not matched to a gene: 7. The CDR3 bases are TGTGCCACCAGCAGAGCTCCGAGACTAGCGGGACAGCAGTTCTTC. It specifies CATSRAPRLAGQQFF. Drawing the rest from reference TRBV15 and TRBJ2-1, the complete variable domain is DAMVIQNPRYQVTQFGKPVTLSCSQTLNHNVMYWYQQKSSQAPKLLFHYYDKDFNNEADTPDNFQSRRPNTSFCFLDIRSPGLGDTAMYLCATSRAPRLAGQQFFGPGTRLTVL.

This clonotype was seen repeatedly, ten times or more. The chain links TRBV2 to TRBJ2-5, with 10 nucleotides matching TRBD2. Trimming at V came to 5 bases and at J to 2 bases, leaving 5 bases not matched to a gene. Germline loops: CDR1 SNHLY, CDR2 FYNNEI. This CDR3 region has 15 residues. Here the CDR3 DNA reads TGTGCCAGCAGTTCCCTACTAGCGGGGCAAGAGACCCAGTACTTC. It codes for CASSSLLAGQETQYF.

This clonotype has a handful of counts. A read error may be the cause here, since a much bigger clone is one base away. The genes are TRBV28 and TRBJ2-7; 9 bases are a match to TRBD1. The CDR3 runs to 16 residues. Per the germline V gene, CDR1 is MDHEN and CDR2 is SYDVKM. As DNA, the CDR3 is TGTGCCAGCAATTTATCCCGGACAGGGGTAAGGTACGAGCAGTACTTC. This gives the protein CASNLSRTGVRYEQYF.

The rearrangement uses TRBV20-1 and TRBJ2-7; TRBD1 agrees at 9 bases. Germline CDR1 and CDR2: DFQATT and SNEGSKA (reference sequence). After removal of 5 bases from V and 4 bases from J, the junction contained 3 bases not matched to a gene. The CDR3 runs 12 residues. CDR3 loop: CSAGGQGYEQYF. The CDR3, as DNA: TGCAGTGCTGGGGGACAGGGTTACGAGCAGTACTTC.

This clonotype was observed a few times. This chain joins TRBV19 and TRBJ1-1; perhaps TRBD1 as D (5 bases). CDR3 length: 15 amino acids. Per the germline V gene, CDR1 is LNHDA and CDR2 is SQIVND (reference sequence). The ends were cut back, 3 bases at V and 1 base at J, with 12 bases in the middle. The DNA for the CDR3 is TGTGCCAGTAGTATGGACCGGAGGGGGAACACTGAAGCTTTCTTT. Protein product: CASSMDRRGNTEAFF.

This clonotype was found many times. The chain employs TRBV7-2 and TRBJ2-2, with D possibly being TRBD1 (6 bases). The V end was cut by 5 bases, the J end by 3 bases, with 7 bases between. This CDR3 contains 13 residues. The germline V gene has CDR1 SGHTA and CDR2 FQGNSA. This chain's CDR3 is CASSPGDTGELFF. CDR3 coding DNA: TGTGCCAGCAGCCCAGGGGACACCGGGGAGCTGTTTTTT. The full variable domain, in which reference TRBV7-2 and TRBJ2-2 provide the parts outside the CDR3, is GAGVSQSPSNKVTEKGKDVELRCDPISGHTALYWYRQSLGQGLEFLIYFQGNSAPDKSGLPSDRFSAERTGGSVSTLTIQRTQQEDSAVYLCASSPGDTGELFFGEGSRLTVL.

This clonotype appeared many times. The V gene is TRBV12-5, the J gene TRBJ1-2; D is unclear. Trimming left V 0 bases short and J 3 bases short, with 5 bases between. Per the germline V gene, CDR1 is LGHNT and CDR2 is FRNRAP. The CDR3 runs to 13 residues. CDR3 loop: CASGLVTDYGYTF. The DNA for the CDR3 is TGTGCTAGTGGTTTGGTAACAGACTATGGCTACACCTTC.

This clonotype was seen many times. J is TRBJ2-2 and V is TRBV6-2 or TRBV6-3, with a weak D call TRBD2 (5 bases). The V gene's germline CDR1 is MNHEY and CDR2 SVGEGT. This CDR3 is built from 18 residues. The germline V and J ends were trimmed by 2 bases and 5 bases, with 21 bases remaining between them. CDR3 region: CASSYEGFDGDRTGELFF. CDR3 nucleotides: TGTGCCAGCAGTTACGAGGGATTCGACGGAGATCGGACCGGGGAGCTGTTTTTT.

The table lists this clonotype with many counts. This sequence joins TRBV10-3 and TRBJ1-1; D is unclear. V was shortened by 2 bases and J by 2 bases, with 3 bases between the two germline ends. Germline V gene sequence: CDR1 ENHRY, CDR2 SYGVKD. CDR3 length: 12 residues. The CDR3 bases are TGTGCCATCAGTGAGGCCAACACTGAAGCTTTCTTT. Translating it yields CAISEANTEAFF.

This clonotype was seen ten or more times. V and J are TRBV28 and TRBJ2-3; 8 nucleotides line up with TRBD2. Germline V gene lookup returns CDR1 MDHEN and CDR2 SYDVKM. This CDR3 has 14 residues. The J segment lost 3 bases and the V segment lost 5 bases, leaving 4 bases of the junction unmatched. The CDR3 loop is CASSRAGVTDTQYF. CDR3 in DNA: TGTGCCAGCAGTCGAGCGGGAGTAACAGATACGCAGTATTTT.

The table lists this clonotype with many counts. The chain recombines TRBV12-3 or TRBV12-4 with TRBJ2-3; TRBD2 matches 12 bases. Trimming at V came to 5 bases and at J to 6 bases, leaving 9 bases not matched to a gene. The CDR3 loop spans 16 amino acids. This chain's CDR3 is CASSPRLAGALDTQYF. The CDR3 DNA follows: TGTGCCAGCAGTCCGAGACTAGCGGGAGCATTGGATACGCAGTATTTT.

This clonotype has ten or more counts. The genes are TRBV6-1 and TRBJ2-1, with TRBD2 matching 15 bases. Per the germline V gene, CDR1 is MNHNS and CDR2 is SASEGT. V lost 7 bases and J lost 7; bases outside the gene matches: 8. CDR3 length: 16 amino acids. CDR3 sequence: CASTLGLAGGWNEQFF. The CDR3 region has the DNA TGTGCCAGCACCCTGGGACTAGCGGGAGGATGGAATGAGCAGTTCTTC.

This clonotype was seen repeatedly, ten times or more. The chain links TRBV28 to TRBJ2-1; 9 bases agree with TRBD1. Germline CDR1 is MDHEN and CDR2 is SYDVKM. J lost 5 bases, V lost 6 bases, and 5 bases had no gene match. The CDR3 runs 14 residues. The CDR3 DNA reads TGTGCCAGCAGCCCGGGACAGGGAAACAATGAGCAGTTCTTC. It specifies CASSPGQGNNEQFF.

In its sample, this clonotype was seen many times. The chain links TRBV12-3 or TRBV12-4 to TRBJ2-1; 7 nucleotides align to TRBD2. The CDR3 spans 13 residues. V shed 8 bases and J 4 bases; nucleotides not matched to a gene: 5. DNA of the CDR3: TGTGCCAGCGGGACTAACCTTTACAATGAGCAGTTCTTC. Amino acid sequence: CASGTNLYNEQFF.

The rearrangement links TRBV6-2 or TRBV6-3 to TRBJ1-3, with TRBD1 as a possible D gene (6 bases). Per the germline V gene, CDR1 is MNHEY and CDR2 is SVGEGT. This CDR3 region has 14 residues. Trimming shortened V by 5 bases and J by 1 base, and 9 bases separated the two germline ends. CDR3 sequence reads: CASSKQGSGNTIYF. In DNA, the CDR3 is TGTGCCAGCAGTAAACAGGGATCTGGAAACACCATATATTTT.